This T cell receptor beta chain stems from a study of control samples from healthy donors and cancer patients. The CDR3 has 15 amino acids. The V gene end was trimmed by 5 bases and the J gene end by 0 bases; junction bases not matched to a gene: 5. CDR1 and CDR2 (germline): MDHEN, SYDVKM. In this sample, this clone turned up once. Produced via immunoSEQ multiplex PCR; TCRdb's table is partial and in-frame only. The sample yields over 150,000 clones, 85% to 95% seen once. The origin of this receptor is a man aged 40-49 years in good health. Sample: blood. The genes are TRBV28 and TRBJ1-1; 8 nucleotides match TRBD1. CDR3 protein: CASSARQGMNTEAFF. In DNA form, the CDR3 reads TGTGCCAGCAGTGCTCGACAGGGGATGAACACTGAAGCTTTCTTT.